The rows below give T cell receptor beta chains drawn from one sample of a study of CD8 T cells in Susac syndrome. TCRdb analysed the immunoSEQ multiplex PCR reads with MiXCR anew, one entry per CDR3 protein. The table has approximately 170,000 distinct CDR3 sequences, just over 90% seen once. Material for sequencing was CD4+ T cells from PBMCs. The source of these receptors is a human donor in good health. Both conserved end residues are part of each CDR3. A D gene is named only where the DNA matches it firmly. Clone sizes are given selectively: once, few, many, or a class where the clone is expanded.

d_call	v_call	clone_size	j_call	cdr3_aa	cdr3_nt
.	TRBV7-2	.	TRBJ2-2	CASSPRRGNTGELFF	TGTGCCAGCAGCCCCCGGCGGGGGAACACCGGGGAGCTGTTTTTT
.	TRBV7-9	.	TRBJ2-3	CASSQPGTDTQYF	TGTGCCAGCAGCCAGCCAGGCACAGATACGCAGTATTTT
.	TRBV7-9	.	TRBJ1-2	CASSRNREQYYGYTF	TGTGCCAGCAGCAGAAACAGGGAACAATACTATGGCTACACCTTC
TRBD1	TRBV28	.	TRBJ1-1	CASSLRGQRTEAFF	TGTGCCAGCAGTTTAAGGGGACAGAGAACTGAAGCTTTCTTT
TRBD1	TRBV5-1	.	TRBJ2-7	CASSLTGGEGEQYF	TGCGCCAGCAGCTTGACAGGGGGTGAGGGCGAGCAGTACTTC
.	TRBV12-3/TRBV12-4	once	TRBJ2-2	CASSLYGTGELFF	TGTGCCAGCAGTTTATATGGCACCGGGGAGCTGTTTTTT
.	TRBV5-1	.	TRBJ2-7	CASSLEPGLSSYEQYF	TGCGCCAGCAGCTTGGAACCAGGGTTAAGCTCCTACGAGCAGTACTTC
.	TRBV29-1	.	TRBJ2-1	CSVDRGALDEQFF	TGCAGCGTTGACAGGGGGGCGTTGGATGAGCAGTTCTTC
.	TRBV13	once	TRBJ2-5	CASRNRAEETQYF	TGTGCCAGCAGGAACAGGGCGGAAGAGACCCAGTACTTC
.	TRBV7-2	few	TRBJ2-7	CASTHQGTTSYEQYF	TGTGCCAGCACCCACCAGGGGACTACATCCTACGAGCAGTACTTC
TRBD2	TRBV11-3	.	TRBJ2-5	CASSPGLAGGNQETQYF	TGTGCCAGCAGCCCGGGACTAGCGGGAGGGAACCAAGAGACCCAGTACTTC
.	TRBV9	.	TRBJ2-2	CASSHRARGELFF	TGTGCCAGCAGCCATCGGGCCCGCGGGGAGCTGTTTTTT
.	TRBV6-4	.	TRBJ2-1	CASSDTRGSYNEQFF	TGTGCCAGCAGTGATACGCGGGGCTCCTACAATGAGCAGTTCTTC
.	TRBV20-1	.	TRBJ1-4	CSATTGGSDEKLFF	TGCAGTGCTACGACAGGCGGATCGGATGAAAAACTGTTTTTT
.	TRBV7-9	once	TRBJ1-3	CASSDKTSTSGNTIYF	TGTGCCAGCAGTGATAAGACTTCCACCTCTGGAAACACCATATATTTT
TRBD1	TRBV5-1	.	TRBJ2-7	CASSAGQGWLEQYF	TGCGCCAGCAGCGCCGGACAGGGGTGGCTCGAGCAGTACTTC
.	TRBV5-1	.	TRBJ1-1	CASSSQVNTEAFF	TGCGCCAGCAGCTCACAGGTTAACACTGAAGCTTTCTTT
.	TRBV27	once	TRBJ2-5	CASSLSHPETQYF	TGTGCCAGCAGTTTATCGCATCCCGAGACCCAGTACTTC
.	TRBV28	.	TRBJ2-1	CASSLWVGATFF	TGTGCCAGCAGTTTATGGGTGGGAGCCACGTTCTTC
TRBD1	TRBV30	.	TRBJ2-7	CAWSGTGGRYYEQYF	TGTGCCTGGAGTGGGACAGGGGGACGATACTACGAGCAGTACTTC
.	TRBV5-1	.	TRBJ1-2	CASSGGVPANYGYTF	TGCGCCAGCAGCGGAGGGGTTCCAGCGAACTATGGCTACACCTTC
TRBD1	TRBV30	.	TRBJ2-7	CAWSGQGYEQYF	TGTGCCTGGTCGGGACAGGGGTACGAGCAGTACTTC